The T cell receptor beta chain described here comes from a study of CD8 T cells in ankylosing spondylitis. V lost 7 bases, J lost 5 bases, and 26 bases lay in between. CDR1 is MNHEY and CDR2 is SMNVEV in the germline V gene (reference sequence). There are 17 residues in the CDR3. Study conclusions and caveats: What seemed typical of ankylosing spondylitis blood was a TCR beta motif built from roughly 8 highly homologous variants.

A word on this clonotype: What it binds is not known.

TCRdb reanalysed the 5' RACE reads using MiXCR and keeps one entry per CDR3 protein. The table has roughly 700,000 distinct CDR3 sequences, around a fifth seen once; the top ten hold about a fifth. The sequencing sample was made of blood, either unsorted or a sorted T cell fraction (not recorded which). The chain employs TRBV27 and TRBJ1-1; possible D gene TRBD1, 5 bases. The source is a male donor with ankylosing spondylitis. CDR3 coding DNA: TGTGCCAGCAAATTTATTGGGGGAGTGTTGCAGAGAACTGAAGCTTTCTTT. Protein product: CASKFIGGVLQRTEAFF.